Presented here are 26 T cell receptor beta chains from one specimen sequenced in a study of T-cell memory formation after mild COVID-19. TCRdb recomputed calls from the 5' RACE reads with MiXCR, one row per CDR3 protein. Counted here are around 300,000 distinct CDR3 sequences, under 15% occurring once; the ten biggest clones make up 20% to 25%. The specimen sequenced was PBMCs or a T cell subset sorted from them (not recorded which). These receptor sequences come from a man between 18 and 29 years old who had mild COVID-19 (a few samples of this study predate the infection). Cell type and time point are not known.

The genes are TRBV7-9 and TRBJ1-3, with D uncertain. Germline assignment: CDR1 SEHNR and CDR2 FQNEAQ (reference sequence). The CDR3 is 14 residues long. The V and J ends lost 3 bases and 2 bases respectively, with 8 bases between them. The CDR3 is CASSFTATGNTIYF. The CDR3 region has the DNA TGTGCCAGCAGCTTTACAGCTACTGGAAACACCATATATTTT.

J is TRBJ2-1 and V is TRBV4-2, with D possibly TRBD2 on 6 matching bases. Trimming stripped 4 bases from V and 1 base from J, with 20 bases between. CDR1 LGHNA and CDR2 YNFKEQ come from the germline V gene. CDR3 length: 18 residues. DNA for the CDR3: TGTGCCAGCAGCCTTAAGGTCGCGGGGCCCAATTCCTACAATGAGCAGTTCTTC. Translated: CASSLKVAGPNSYNEQFF.

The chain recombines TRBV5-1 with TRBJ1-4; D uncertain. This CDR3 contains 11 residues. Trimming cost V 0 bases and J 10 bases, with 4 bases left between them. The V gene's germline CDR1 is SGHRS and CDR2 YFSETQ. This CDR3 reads CASSLDGKLFF. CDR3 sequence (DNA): TGCGCCAGCAGCTTGGATGGAAAACTGTTTTTT.

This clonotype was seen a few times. The CDR3 spells CASRNTGGWGMNTEAFF. CDR3 DNA: TGTGCCAGCAGGAATACAGGGGGCTGGGGGATGAACACTGAAGCTTTCTTT. The V gene is TRBV28, the J gene TRBJ1-1; 9 positions agree with TRBD1. CDR3 length: 17 amino acids. V shed 6 bases, J shed 0 bases, and the junction held 11 bases outside the gene matches. Per germline, CDR1 MDHEN and CDR2 SYDVKM.

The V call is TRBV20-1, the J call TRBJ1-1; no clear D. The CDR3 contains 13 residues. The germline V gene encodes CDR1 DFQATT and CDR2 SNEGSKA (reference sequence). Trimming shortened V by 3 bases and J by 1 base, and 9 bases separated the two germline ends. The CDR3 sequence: CSASGQANTEAFF. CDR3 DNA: TGCAGTGCTAGTGGGCAGGCGAACACTGAAGCTTTCTTT.

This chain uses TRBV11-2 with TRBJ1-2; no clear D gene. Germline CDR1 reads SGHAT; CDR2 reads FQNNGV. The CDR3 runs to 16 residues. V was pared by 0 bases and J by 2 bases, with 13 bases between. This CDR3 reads CASSLEASGWNYGYTF. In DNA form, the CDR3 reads TGTGCCAGCAGCTTAGAAGCTTCCGGGTGGAACTATGGCTACACCTTC.

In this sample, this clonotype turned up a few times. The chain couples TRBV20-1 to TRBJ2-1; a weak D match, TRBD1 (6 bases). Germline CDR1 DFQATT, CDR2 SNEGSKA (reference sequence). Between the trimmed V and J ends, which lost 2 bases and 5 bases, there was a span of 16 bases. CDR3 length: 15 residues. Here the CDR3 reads CSARMGRGAHNEQFF. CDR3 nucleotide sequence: TGCAGTGCTAGAATGGGCAGGGGTGCCCACAATGAGCAGTTCTTC.

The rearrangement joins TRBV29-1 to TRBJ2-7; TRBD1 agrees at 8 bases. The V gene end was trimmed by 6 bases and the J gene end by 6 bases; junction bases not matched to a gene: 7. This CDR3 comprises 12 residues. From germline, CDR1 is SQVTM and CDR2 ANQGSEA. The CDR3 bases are TGCAGCGTCCGCGGACAGGGAGGCGAGCAGTACTTC. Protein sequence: CSVRGQGGEQYF.

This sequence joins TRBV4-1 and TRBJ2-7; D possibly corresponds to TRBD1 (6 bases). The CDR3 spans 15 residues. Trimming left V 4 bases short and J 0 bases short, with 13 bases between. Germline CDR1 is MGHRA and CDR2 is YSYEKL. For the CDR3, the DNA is TGCGCCAGCAGCCCACAACAGGGTAGCTCCTACGAGCAGTACGTC. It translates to CASSPQQGSSYEQYV.

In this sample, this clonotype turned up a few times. DNA of the CDR3: TGCAGTGCTAGTGAGGGGGGATACACTGAAGCTTTCTTT. Amino acid sequence: CSASEGGYTEAFF. The chain is built from TRBV20-1 and TRBJ1-1, with a possible D match to TRBD1 (6 bases). Trimming cost V 3 bases and J 3 bases, with 11 bases left between them. The CDR3 totals 13 residues. The germline CDR1 and CDR2 sequences are DFQATT and SNEGSKA (reference sequence).

The CDR3 DNA sequence: TGTGCCAGCAGCCTGGTTGTCAGCCCCCAGCATTTT. Protein sequence: CASSLVVSPQHF. V gene TRBV12-3 or TRBV12-4 combines with J gene TRBJ1-5; D is ambiguous. V was shortened by 6 bases and J by 10 bases, with 13 bases between the two germline ends. This CDR3 has 12 amino acids.

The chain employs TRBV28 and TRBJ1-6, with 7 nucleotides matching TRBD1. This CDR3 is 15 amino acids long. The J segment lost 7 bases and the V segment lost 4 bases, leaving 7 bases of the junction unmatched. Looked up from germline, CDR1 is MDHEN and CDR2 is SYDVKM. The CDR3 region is CASSSGSQGNSPLHF. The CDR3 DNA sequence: TGTGCCAGCAGTTCCGGCTCACAGGGGAATTCACCCCTCCACTTT. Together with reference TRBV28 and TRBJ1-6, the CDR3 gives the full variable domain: DVKVTQSSRYLVKRTGEKVFLECVQDMDHENMFWYRQDPGLGLRLIYFSYDVKMKEKGDIPEGYSVSREKKERFSLILESASTNQTSMYLCASSSGSQGNSPLHFGNGTRLTVT.

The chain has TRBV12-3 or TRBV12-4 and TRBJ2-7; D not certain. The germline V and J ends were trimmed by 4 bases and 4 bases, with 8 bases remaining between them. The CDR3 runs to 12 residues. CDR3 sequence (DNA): TGTGCCAGCAGTTCGCGGTGGTACGAGCAGTACTTC. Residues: CASSSRWYEQYF.

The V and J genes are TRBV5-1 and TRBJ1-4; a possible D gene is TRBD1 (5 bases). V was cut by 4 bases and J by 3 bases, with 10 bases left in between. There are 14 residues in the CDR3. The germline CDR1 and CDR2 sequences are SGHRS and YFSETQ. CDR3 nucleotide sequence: TGCGCCAGCAGCAAGGGGAGGGCTAATGAAAAACTGTTTTTT. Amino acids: CASSKGRANEKLFF.

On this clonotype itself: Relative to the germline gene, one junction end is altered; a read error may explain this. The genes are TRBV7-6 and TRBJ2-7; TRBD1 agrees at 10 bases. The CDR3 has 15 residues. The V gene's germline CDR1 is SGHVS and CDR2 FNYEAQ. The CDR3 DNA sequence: TGTGCAAGCAGCTGGCGGACAGGGGGAGGGTACGAGCGGTACTTC. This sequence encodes CASSWRTGGGYERYF.

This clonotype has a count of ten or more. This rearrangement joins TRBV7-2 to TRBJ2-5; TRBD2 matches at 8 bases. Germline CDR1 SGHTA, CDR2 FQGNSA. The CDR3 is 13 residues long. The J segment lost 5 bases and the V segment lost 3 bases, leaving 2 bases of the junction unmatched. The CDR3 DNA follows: TGTGCCAGCAGCTTGGGGACTAGGGAGACCCAGTACTTC. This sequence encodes CASSLGTRETQYF.

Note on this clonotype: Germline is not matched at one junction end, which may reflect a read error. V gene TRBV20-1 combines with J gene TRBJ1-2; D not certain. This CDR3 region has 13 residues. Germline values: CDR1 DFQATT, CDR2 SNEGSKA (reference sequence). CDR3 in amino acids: CSAPLREANGYTF. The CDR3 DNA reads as TGCAGTGCCCCCTTAAGGGAGGCGAATGGCTACACCTTT.

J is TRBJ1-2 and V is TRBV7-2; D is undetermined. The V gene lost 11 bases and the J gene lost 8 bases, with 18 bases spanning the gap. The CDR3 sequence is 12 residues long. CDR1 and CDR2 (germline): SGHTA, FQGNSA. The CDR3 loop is CAFERGDRGYTF. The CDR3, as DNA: TGTGCCTTCGAACGGGGTGATCGGGGCTACACCTTC.

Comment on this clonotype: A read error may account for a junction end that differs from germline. CDR3 DNA: TGTGCCATCAGGGAGTTAGGGAAACAATACGAGCAGTACTTC. Translating it yields CAIRELGKQYEQYF. V is TRBV10-3 and J is TRBJ2-7; D ambiguous. Germline loops: CDR1 ENHRY, CDR2 SYGVKD. CDR3 length equals 14 residues.

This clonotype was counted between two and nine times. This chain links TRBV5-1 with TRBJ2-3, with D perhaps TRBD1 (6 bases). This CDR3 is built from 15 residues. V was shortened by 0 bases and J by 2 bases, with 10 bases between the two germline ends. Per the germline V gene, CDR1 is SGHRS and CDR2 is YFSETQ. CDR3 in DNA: TGCGCCAGCAGCTTGGGGACAGTACACACAGATACGCAGTATTTT. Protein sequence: CASSLGTVHTDTQYF.

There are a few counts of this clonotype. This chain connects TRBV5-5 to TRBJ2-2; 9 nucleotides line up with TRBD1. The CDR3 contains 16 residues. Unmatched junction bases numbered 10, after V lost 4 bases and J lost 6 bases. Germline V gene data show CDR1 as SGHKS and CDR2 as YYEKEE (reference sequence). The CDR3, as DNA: TGTGCCAGCAGCGCGGCCATGAACAGGGGGCCCGGGGAGCTGTTTTTT. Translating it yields CASSAAMNRGPGELFF.

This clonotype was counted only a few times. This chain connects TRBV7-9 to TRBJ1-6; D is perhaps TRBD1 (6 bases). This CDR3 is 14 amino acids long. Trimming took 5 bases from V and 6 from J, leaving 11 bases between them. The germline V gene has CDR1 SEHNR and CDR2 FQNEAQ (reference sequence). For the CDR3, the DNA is TGTGCCAGCAGCAACAGGGTGACTAATTCACCCCTCCACTTT. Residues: CASSNRVTNSPLHF.

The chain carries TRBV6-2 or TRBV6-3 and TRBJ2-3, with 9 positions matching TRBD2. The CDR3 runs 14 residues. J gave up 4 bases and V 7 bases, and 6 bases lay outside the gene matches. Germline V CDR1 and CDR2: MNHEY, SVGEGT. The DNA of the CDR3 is TGTGCCAGCAAGGGACTAGCATCGTCAGATACGCAGTATTTT. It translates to CASKGLASSDTQYF.

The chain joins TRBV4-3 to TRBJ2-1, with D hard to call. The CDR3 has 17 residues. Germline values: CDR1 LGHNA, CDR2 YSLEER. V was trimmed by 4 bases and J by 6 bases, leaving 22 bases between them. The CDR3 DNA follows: TGCGCCAGCAGCCTCGGCTACGGGCAGGAAGGACCCAATGAGCAGTTCTTC. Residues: CASSLGYGQEGPNEQFF.

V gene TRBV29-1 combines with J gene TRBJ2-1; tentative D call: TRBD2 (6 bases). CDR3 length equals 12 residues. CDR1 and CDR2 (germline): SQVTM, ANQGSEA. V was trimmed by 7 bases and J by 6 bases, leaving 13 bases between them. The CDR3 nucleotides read TGCAGCGCCGTGATGGGGGGCAATGAGCAGTTCTTC. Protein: CSAVMGGNEQFF.

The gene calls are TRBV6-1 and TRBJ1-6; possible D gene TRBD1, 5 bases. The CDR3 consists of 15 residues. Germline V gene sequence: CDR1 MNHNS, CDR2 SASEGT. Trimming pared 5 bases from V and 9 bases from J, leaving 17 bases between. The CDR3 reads CASSPRDDDGSPLHF. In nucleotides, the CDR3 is TGTGCCAGCAGTCCCCGGGACGACGACGGTTCACCCCTCCACTTT.